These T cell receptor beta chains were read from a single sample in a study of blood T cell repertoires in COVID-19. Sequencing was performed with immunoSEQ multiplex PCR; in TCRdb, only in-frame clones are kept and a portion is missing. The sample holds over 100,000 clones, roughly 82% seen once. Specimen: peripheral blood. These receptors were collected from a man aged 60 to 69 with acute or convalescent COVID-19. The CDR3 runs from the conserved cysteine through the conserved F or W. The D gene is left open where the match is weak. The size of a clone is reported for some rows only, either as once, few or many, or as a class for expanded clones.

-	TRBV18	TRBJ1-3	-	TGTGCCAGCTCACCATCAGCGTACTCTGGAAACACCATATATTTT	CASSPSAYSGNTIYF
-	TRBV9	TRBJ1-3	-	TGTGCCAGCACCTTACTGGACGGGACTATGTACTCTGGAAACACCATATATTTT	CASTLLDGTMYSGNTIYF
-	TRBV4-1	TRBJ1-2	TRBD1	TGCGCCAGCAGCCAAGGCTTCGACCTGGGACAGCAGTATGGCTACACCTTC	CASSQGFDLGQQYGYTF
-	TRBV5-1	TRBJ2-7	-	TGCGCCAGCAGCTTGGGGACACCTCTCGAGCAGTACTTC	CASSLGTPLEQYF
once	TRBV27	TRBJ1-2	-	TGTGCCAGCAGTTTAACCTACAGGGAAGTAAACTATGGCTACACCTTC	CASSLTYREVNYGYTF
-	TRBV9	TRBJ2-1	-	TGTGCCAGCAGCGTAGGGACTAACGAAAACAATGAGCAGTTCTTC	CASSVGTNENNEQFF
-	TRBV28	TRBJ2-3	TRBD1	TGTGCCAGCAGTTTGGACAGGGAAACAGATACGCAGTATTTT	CASSLDRETDTQYF
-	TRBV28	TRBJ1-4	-	TGTGCCAGCATGGGAGCGGGGTATGAAAAACTGTTTTTT	CASMGAGYEKLFF
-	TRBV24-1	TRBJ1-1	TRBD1	TGTGCCACCAGTGACCCGGACAGGGGGGATGAAGCTTTCTTT	CATSDPDRGDEAFF
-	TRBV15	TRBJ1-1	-	TGTGCCACCAGCAGAGATCTCCCAGGGTTGGGCACTGAAGCTTTCTTT	CATSRDLPGLGTEAFF
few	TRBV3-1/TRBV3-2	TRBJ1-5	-	TGTGCCAGCAGCCTAAACGGGGAGTCTAGTCAGCCCCAGCATTTT	CASSLNGESSQPQHF
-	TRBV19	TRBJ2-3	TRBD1	TGTGCCAGTAGTATACGGGGACAGGGGGTCACAGATACGCAGTATTTT	CASSIRGQGVTDTQYF
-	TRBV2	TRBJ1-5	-	TGTGCCAGCCGGGGGATGGGCAATCAGCCCCAGCATTTT	CASRGMGNQPQHF
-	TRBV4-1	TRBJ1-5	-	TGCGCCAGCAGCCAAGTGGGGCCAGGGGATCAGCCCCAGCATTTT	CASSQVGPGDQPQHF
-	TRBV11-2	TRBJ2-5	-	TGTGCCAGCAGCCCTGAGACAGTTGCCCAGTACTTC	CASSPETVAQYF
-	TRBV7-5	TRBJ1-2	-	TGTGTCAGAAGCTTAGTTTTTATGGGACAGCATTTCAACTATGGCTACACCTTC	CVRSLVFMGQHFNYGYTF
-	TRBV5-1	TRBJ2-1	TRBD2	TGCGCCAGCAGCTGGACGGGGGGGGCGGTAGGCGAGCAGTTCTTC	CASSWTGGAVGEQFF
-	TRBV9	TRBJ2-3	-	TGTGCCAGCAGCGTAGCTCCTTGGGGGCAGGGCCCCACAGATACGCAGTATTTT	CASSVAPWGQGPTDTQYF
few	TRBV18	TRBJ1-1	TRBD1	TGTGCCAGCTCAAAACAGGGGACAGGGAACACTGAAGCTTTCTTT	CASSKQGTGNTEAFF
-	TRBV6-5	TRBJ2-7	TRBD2	TGTGCCAGCAAAGCGGGAGTTCGCCACGAGCAGTACTTC	CASKAGVRHEQYF
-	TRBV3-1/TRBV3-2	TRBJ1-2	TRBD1	TGTGCCAGCAGCCGGGAAGGGACAGACCGGAACTATGGCTACACCTTC	CASSREGTDRNYGYTF
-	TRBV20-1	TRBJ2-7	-	TGCAGTGCTAGGGGCCCACTGGGGCAGTACTTC	CSARGPLGQYF
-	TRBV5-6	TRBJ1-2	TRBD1	TGTGCCAGCAGCTTGGGACAGGGAGCCCCTTTCTACACCTTC	CASSLGQGAPFYTF
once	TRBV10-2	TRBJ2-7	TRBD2	TGCGCCAGCAGTCGAGGAGCGGGACTCTCCTACGAGCAGTACTTC	CASSRGAGLSYEQYF
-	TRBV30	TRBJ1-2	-	TGTGCCTGGAGTCGGAGGAGGGGCAACTATGGCTACACCTTC	CAWSRRRGNYGYTF
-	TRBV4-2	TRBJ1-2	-	TGTGCCAGCAGCCAAGATAACAGTTGGAATGGCTACACCTTC	CASSQDNSWNGYTF
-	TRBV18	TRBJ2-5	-	TGTGCCAGCTCACCGACCACAGGGTTCCAAGAGACCCAGTACTTC	CASSPTTGFQETQYF
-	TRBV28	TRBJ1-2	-	TGTGCCAGCAGATTACAGTCTTCTAACTATGGCTACACCTTC	CASRLQSSNYGYTF
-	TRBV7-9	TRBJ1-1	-	TGTGCCAGCAGCTCCAGTTTCAACACTGAAGCTTTCTTT	CASSSSFNTEAFF